The rows below give T cell receptor beta chains drawn from one sample of a study of cytomegalovirus exposure and HLA in healthy donors. The assay was immunoSEQ multiplex PCR, and TCRdb's table has in-frame clones only and misses some. This sample has about 200,000 clones; 65% to 85% occur once, and the top ten carry about 2.8%. The sample was PBMCs. These receptor sequences come from a woman aged 25-40 years in good health and CMV-seronegative. Each CDR3 is given with its conserved first and last residue. D genes are given only for firm matches. Not all rows give a size; the values are once, few, many and, for expanded clones, a class.

d_call	clone_size	v_call	j_call	cdr3_aa	cdr3_nt
TRBD1	NA	TRBV5-1	TRBJ2-7	CASSPGQAVYEQYF	TGCGCCAGCAGCCCCGGACAGGCAGTCTACGAGCAGTACTTC
TRBD2	NA	TRBV13	TRBJ2-7	CASRYRLAGDWEQYF	TGTGCCAGCAGATACCGACTAGCGGGGGATTGGGAGCAGTACTTC
NA	NA	TRBV5-4	TRBJ1-1	CASSLNSNTEAFF	TGTGCCAGCAGCCTAAATTCGAACACTGAAGCTTTCTTT
TRBD2	NA	TRBV5-1	TRBJ2-7	CASSLKTSRPSYEQYF	TGCGCCAGCAGCTTGAAGACTAGCCGACCCTCCTACGAGCAGTACTTC
NA	NA	TRBV5-1	TRBJ2-7	CASSLLYSYEQYF	TGCGCCAGCAGCTTACTTTACTCCTACGAGCAGTACTTC
TRBD2	NA	TRBV19	TRBJ2-1	CACSGLAGEPEQFF	TGTGCCTGTAGTGGACTAGCGGGAGAGCCTGAGCAGTTCTTC
NA	NA	TRBV4-2	TRBJ1-1	CASSPRVTNTEAFF	TGTGCCAGCAGCCCCCGGGTTACGAACACTGAAGCTTTCTTT
TRBD2	NA	TRBV18	TRBJ2-5	CASSPFAPRTSWGETQYF	TGTGCCAGCTCACCATTCGCGCCAAGGACTAGCTGGGGGGAGACCCAGTACTTC
NA	NA	TRBV28	TRBJ2-7	CATTPLGAGRTPTPDNEQYF	TGTGCCACCACCCCCCTTGGCGCAGGGAGGACTCCGACTCCCGATAACGAGCAGTACTTC
TRBD2	NA	TRBV7-9	TRBJ2-1	CASSERGLAGLNEQFF	TGTGCCAGCAGCGAACGGGGACTAGCGGGCCTCAATGAGCAGTTCTTC
TRBD2	NA	TRBV29-1	TRBJ2-3	CSVPPSSGGSATQYF	TGCAGCGTCCCCCCCTCTAGCGGGGGTTCGGCTACGCAGTATTTT
NA	once	TRBV10-2	TRBJ1-5	CASSVDASGPQHF	TGCGCCAGCAGTGTTGACGCTTCGGGGCCCCAGCATTTT
TRBD2	NA	TRBV7-7	TRBJ2-3	CASSLGRTRADTQYF	TGTGCTAGCAGCTTAGGCCGGACTAGGGCAGATACGCAGTATTTT
TRBD1	NA	TRBV7-7	TRBJ1-4	CASSLGQGVFEKLFF	TGTGCTAGCAGCCTCGGACAGGGGGTTTTTGAAAAACTGTTTTTT
TRBD1	NA	TRBV6-1	TRBJ2-5	CASSEGGTGIGKTQYF	TGTGCCAGCAGTGAAGGGGGGACAGGGATTGGTAAGACCCAGTACTTC
NA	NA	TRBV5-1	TRBJ2-7	CASSLERVYEQYF	TGCGCCAGCAGCTTGGAACGGGTATACGAGCAGTACTTC
NA	once	TRBV18	TRBJ2-5	CASSLNRVKGETQYF	TGTGCCAGCTCACTAAACAGGGTGAAAGGAGAGACCCAGTACTTC
TRBD2	NA	TRBV5-1	TRBJ2-1	CASSASGRRLSSYNEQFF	TGCGCCAGCAGCGCTAGCGGGAGGCGACTGAGCTCCTACAATGAGCAGTTCTTC
NA	NA	TRBV29-1	TRBJ1-1	CSVDRLNTEAFF	TGCAGCGTCGACAGACTGAACACTGAAGCTTTCTTT
NA	NA	TRBV28	TRBJ2-7	CASSGSREQYF	TGTGCCAGCAGCGGGAGCCGCGAGCAGTACTTC
TRBD1	NA	TRBV19	TRBJ1-4	CASSIPGQGLSELFF	TGTGCCAGTAGTATTCCGGGACAGGGATTGAGCGAACTGTTTTTT
TRBD1	few	TRBV4-1	TRBJ2-3	CASSQVRLDRGPDTQYF	TGCGCCAGCAGCCAAGTCCGCCTAGACAGGGGGCCAGATACGCAGTATTTT
NA	few	TRBV7-9	TRBJ2-7	CSSSSGIAEQYF	TGTTCCAGCAGTTCCGGGATTGCCGAGCAGTACTTC
TRBD1	few	TRBV10-3	TRBJ2-7	CAISGTGGYEQYF	TGTGCCATCAGTGGGACAGGGGGCTACGAGCAGTACTTC
NA	NA	TRBV7-7	TRBJ2-3	CASSMGRATDTQYF	TGTGCCAGCAGTATGGGGAGAGCCACAGATACGCAGTATTTT
NA	NA	TRBV18	TRBJ1-4	CASSPARRSTNEKLFF	TGTGCCAGCTCACCAGCCAGGCGCTCAACTAATGAAAAACTGTTTTTT
TRBD2	NA	TRBV2	TRBJ2-2	CASKRGGTGELFF	TGTGCCAGCAAGCGGGGGGGCACCGGGGAGCTGTTTTTT
TRBD1	NA	TRBV28	TRBJ2-7	CASSLTGDYEQYF	TGTGCCAGCAGTTTAACAGGGGACTACGAGCAGTACTTC
NA	NA	TRBV19	TRBJ1-6	CASSIFKTDLYSPLHF	TGTGCCAGTAGTATTTTCAAGACAGATTTGTATTCACCCCTCCACTTT
TRBD1	few	TRBV18	TRBJ1-5	CASSTDLSGTGIYQPQHF	TGTGCCAGCTCAACCGACCTATCCGGGACAGGGATTTATCAGCCCCAGCATTTT
NA	NA	TRBV20-1	TRBJ1-2	CSARFLSGYTF	TGCAGTGCTAGGTTTTTGAGCGGCTACACCTTC
NA	NA	TRBV7-9	TRBJ1-2	CASSFGGFVDYGYTF	TGTGCCAGCAGCTTTGGAGGGTTTGTGGACTATGGCTACACCTTC
TRBD1	NA	TRBV29-1	TRBJ1-2	CSAPDRDKEGYTF	TGCAGCGCCCCGGACAGGGATAAGGAAGGCTACACCTTC
TRBD1	NA	TRBV5-1	TRBJ2-7	CASSRGVGTGPYEQYF	TGCGCCAGCAGCAGGGGGGTCGGGACAGGGCCCTACGAGCAGTACTTC
NA	NA	TRBV9	TRBJ2-1	CASRDLSPAQSYNEQFF	TGTGCCAGCAGAGATCTCTCTCCAGCGCAGTCCTACAATGAGCAGTTCTTC
TRBD2	NA	TRBV6-1	TRBJ2-2	CASSDGFWTSGRTTGELFF	TGTGCCAGCAGTGATGGTTTCTGGACTAGCGGGAGAACGACCGGGGAGCTGTTTTTT
TRBD2	NA	TRBV9	TRBJ2-7	CASSPGGPSYEQYF	TGTGCCAGCAGCCCGGGGGGTCCTTCCTACGAGCAGTACTTC
NA	NA	TRBV19	TRBJ2-7	CASSPSGGRTYEQYF	TGTGCCAGTAGCCCCTCCGGAGGGCGGACCTACGAGCAGTACTTC
TRBD2	few	TRBV4-2	TRBJ2-7	CASSQEPGGFYEQYF	TGTGCCAGCAGCCAAGAGCCGGGAGGATTCTACGAGCAGTACTTC
TRBD2	NA	TRBV27	TRBJ2-1	CASSWSGGGSYNEQFF	TGTGCCAGCAGTTGGAGCGGGGGAGGCTCCTACAATGAGCAGTTCTTC
TRBD2	NA	TRBV27	TRBJ2-7	CASSLGAGAYEQYF	TGTGCCAGCAGTTTAGGTGCGGGAGCCTACGAGCAGTACTTC
NA	NA	TRBV27	TRBJ2-5	CASSPQGGEYQETQYF	TGTGCCAGCAGTCCACAGGGAGGGGAGTACCAAGAGACCCAGTACTTC
NA	NA	TRBV15	TRBJ2-1	CATSRDLRSIGTYNEQFF	TGTGCCACCAGCAGAGATTTACGGTCTATTGGGACTTACAATGAGCAGTTCTTC
TRBD1	NA	TRBV4-1	TRBJ2-3	CASSQVTGPRTDTQYF	TGCGCCAGCAGCCAGGTGACAGGGCCTCGCACAGATACGCAGTATTTT
TRBD2	NA	TRBV10-3	TRBJ2-3	CAISESTLAGATDTQYF	TGTGCCATCAGTGAGTCGACACTAGCGGGGGCAACAGATACGCAGTATTTT
TRBD2	few	TRBV5-4	TRBJ2-2	CASSSGLAGRTGELFF	TGTGCCAGCAGCTCGGGACTAGCGGGGAGAACCGGGGAGCTGTTTTTT
TRBD1	NA	TRBV5-5	TRBJ2-1	CASSFPQGANEQFF	TGTGCCAGCAGCTTTCCCCAGGGGGCAAATGAGCAGTTCTTC
NA	few	TRBV25-1	TRBJ2-3	CASKRDTQYF	TGTGCCAGCAAACGGGATACGCAGTATTTT
TRBD2	once	TRBV30	TRBJ2-5	CAWGGAAGATAGETQYF	TGTGCCTGGGGGGGGGCAGCGGGAGCGACCGCGGGGGAGACCCAGTACTTC
NA	NA	TRBV28	TRBJ1-1	CASSLVGASGLNTEAFF	TGTGCCAGCAGTTTAGTGGGGGCCTCGGGCCTGAACACTGAAGCTTTCTTT
TRBD1	NA	TRBV5-4	TRBJ1-1	CASSEGQGAAEAFF	TGTGCCAGCAGCGAGGGACAGGGGGCAGCTGAAGCTTTCTTT
NA	NA	TRBV25-1	TRBJ2-7	CASSPSYEQYF	TGTGCCAGCAGTCCCAGCTACGAGCAGTACTTC
TRBD2	NA	TRBV18	TRBJ2-1	CASSPLRLAGIHEQFF	TGTGCCAGCTCACCACTGCGACTAGCGGGGATCCATGAGCAGTTCTTC
TRBD1	NA	TRBV23-1	TRBJ2-5	CASRLSRDSTGGAETQYF	TGCGCCAGCAGACTTAGTCGCGATTCGACAGGGGGCGCGGAGACCCAGTACTTC
TRBD1	NA	TRBV4-2	TRBJ1-4	CASSKRQGVLNEKLFF	TGTGCCAGCAGCAAAAGACAGGGGGTGCTGAATGAAAAACTGTTTTTT